This T cell receptor beta chain was captured by sequencing in a study of T-cell memory formation after mild COVID-19. Findings of the study overall: There were some responding clones in pre-infection memory, which suggested that cross-reactive memory had joined.

This clonotype has at least ten counts. Its antigen remains unidentified. At one boundary the junction diverges from the germline segment, which might be a read error. MiXCR, applied by TCRdb to the 5' RACE reads, yields one record per CDR3 protein. The data show hundreds of thousands of distinct CDR3 sequences, about 20% seen once. This TCR was sampled from an adult woman who had mild COVID-19 (a few samples of this study predate the infection). Cell type and time point are not known. Sequences were obtained from PBMCs or a T cell subset sorted from them (not recorded which).

CDR3 in DNA: TGTGCCAGCAGCTTAGCCTCCGGGAATGAGCAGTTCTTC. This codes for CASSLASGNEQFF. J is TRBJ2-1 and V is TRBV5-1; no clear D gene. CDR1 is SGHRS and CDR2 is YFSETQ in the germline V gene. The CDR3 covers 13 residues.